This is a list of T cell receptor beta chains from one sample in a study of blood T cell repertoires in COVID-19. Some clones are missing from TCRdb's copy, which holds only in-frame ones; the method was immunoSEQ multiplex PCR. The table shows under 300,000 clones, with 87% occurring only once. Sequenced: PBMCs or T cells enriched from blood (not recorded which). These TCRs come from a woman aged 25 to 39 with acute COVID-19. Both conserved end residues are part of each CDR3. Fields, in order: clone size, J gene, D gene, V gene, CDR3 DNA, CDR3 protein. The D gene is left open where the match is weak. Clone size is shown for a subset of rows, as once, few, many or a class of expanded clone.

>.|TRBJ1-1|.|TRBV2
TGTGCCAGCAGTGTTGGGGGACTCATGAACACTGAAGCTTTCTTT
CASSVGGLMNTEAFF
>many|TRBJ2-7|TRBD1|TRBV11-2
TGTGCCAGCAGCCCCGGGACAGGGACCTACGAGCAGTACTTC
CASSPGTGTYEQYF
>once|TRBJ1-6|TRBD1|TRBV30
TGTGCCTGGAGTGTACTGGACAGGAATTCACCCCTCCACTTT
CAWSVLDRNSPLHF
>.|TRBJ2-3|.|TRBV3-1/TRBV3-2
TGTGCCAGCAGCCAAACCGGAGGGGCAGATACGCAGTATTTT
CASSQTGGADTQYF
>.|TRBJ1-5|.|TRBV28
TGTGCCAGCAGTTTATTAGGAGGCAATCAGCCCCAGCATTTT
CASSLLGGNQPQHF
>.|TRBJ2-2|.|TRBV10-3
TGTGCCATCAGTGTAGTCGCGGGGATGACCGGGGAGCTGTTTTTT
CAISVVAGMTGELFF
>.|TRBJ1-2|.|TRBV9
TGTGCCAGCAGCGTAGATCAGGGAACCTATGGCTACACCTTC
CASSVDQGTYGYTF
>.|TRBJ2-2|.|TRBV19
TGTGCCAGTAGGCGGTCCCGGAACACCGGGGAGCTGTTTTTT
CASRRSRNTGELFF
>.|TRBJ2-2|TRBD1|TRBV5-1
TGCGCCAGCAGCATTGACAGGGGAATGGGCGGGGAGCTGTTTTTT
CASSIDRGMGGELFF
>.|TRBJ1-5|.|TRBV24-1
TGTGCCACCAGTGATTTCCGCAGGGTCAGCCAGCCCCAGCATTTT
CATSDFRRVSQPQHF
>.|TRBJ2-7|.|TRBV7-3
TGTGCCAGCAGCCCCGGGACTTCACCCTACGAGCAGTACTTC
CASSPGTSPYEQYF
>.|TRBJ1-2|.|TRBV9
TGTGCCAGCAGCGTACTTGCCGGCTATGGCTACACCTTC
CASSVLAGYGYTF
>once|TRBJ2-2|.|TRBV4-3
TGCGCCAGCAGCAATCACCAGCGCCCGAACACCGGGGAGCTGTTTTTT
CASSNHQRPNTGELFF
>.|TRBJ2-7|.|TRBV6-5
TGTGCCAGCAGTAAGACGGGACTGTCTACCTACGAGCAGTACTTC
CASSKTGLSTYEQYF
>.|TRBJ2-1|TRBD1|TRBV19
TGTGCCAGTAGTGGGACAGTAGGCGACAATGAGCAGTTCTTC
CASSGTVGDNEQFF
>.|TRBJ2-1|TRBD1|TRBV5-1
TGCGCCAGCAGCCCCGGGACAGTTTCTAATGAGCAGTTCTTC
CASSPGTVSNEQFF
>once|TRBJ2-2|.|TRBV5-4
TGTGCCAGCACCTACTCGGTAGGATCGGGGTCCGGGGAGCTGTTTTTT
CASTYSVGSGSGELFF
>once|TRBJ2-1|TRBD2|TRBV27
TGTGCCAGCAGTTTAGCCCCTGGGGTAGCGGGAGGTTCGGGTGAGCAGTTCTTC
CASSLAPGVAGGSGEQFF
>many|TRBJ2-2|.|TRBV19
TGTGCCAGTAGTTGGGGCGGAGTGGCGAACACCGGGGAGCTGTTTTTT
CASSWGGVANTGELFF
>.|TRBJ1-1|TRBD1|TRBV7-3
TGTGCCAGCAGCTTAAAGGGACAGCTCGTGAACACTGAAGCTTTCTTT
CASSLKGQLVNTEAFF
>once|TRBJ1-1|.|TRBV25-1
TGTGCCAGCAGTGAAGCGGGAGGGGCCCTGAACACTGAAGCTTTCTTT
CASSEAGGALNTEAFF
>.|TRBJ2-1|TRBD2|TRBV29-1
TGCAGCGCCTATGGACTAGCGGGAGTTGACCTAAGCTCCTACAATGAGCAGTTCTTC
CSAYGLAGVDLSSYNEQFF
>.|TRBJ1-4|.|TRBV28
TGTGCCAGCAGTCAAGGCCCATTTGGGGGGGGGATTTATGAAAAACTGTTTTTT
CASSQGPFGGGIYEKLFF
>.|TRBJ2-3|TRBD1|TRBV6-5
TGTGCCAGCAGTCCGACAGGGTTGAGCACAGATACGCAGTATTTT
CASSPTGLSTDTQYF
>few|TRBJ1-6|.|TRBV2
TGTGCCAGCAAACAGGAACATAATTCACCCCTCCACTTT
CASKQEHNSPLHF
>once|TRBJ1-4|.|TRBV2
TGTGCCACCTTACCGACAGGCTTAGGAAAACTGTTTTTT
CATLPTGLGKLFF